These T cell receptor beta chains were read from a single sample in a study of blood T cell repertoires in COVID-19. The method was immunoSEQ multiplex PCR; TCRdb's version includes in-frame clones alone and lacks a portion of them. The profile covers fewer than 200,000 clones, with roughly 89% appearing a single time and roughly 1.5% taken by the ten largest. Sequencing input: peripheral blood. Source of these receptors: a woman between 50 and 59 years old with acute or convalescent COVID-19. The CDR3 runs from the conserved cysteine through the conserved F or W. The D gene is left open where the match is weak. Expanded clones get a size class; other rows say once, few or many, or leave the size out.

D | J | size | V | DNA | CDR3
- | TRBJ2-7 | - | TRBV19 | TGTGCCAGTAGTATAGGCCCCGGGACGGGGGCCTACGAGCAGTACTTC | CASSIGPGTGAYEQYF
- | TRBJ1-4 | few | TRBV29-1 | TGCAGCGCGTCTTTGGGGCTGATTAATGAAAAACTGTTTTTT | CSASLGLINEKLFF
- | TRBJ1-6 | once | TRBV19 | TGTGCCAGTAGTATCAGGTCAGGTTCACCCCTCCACTTT | CASSIRSGSPLHF
- | TRBJ2-7 | - | TRBV10-3 | TGTGCCACTCGGGGTCACTACGAGCAGTACTTC | CATRGHYEQYF
TRBD2 | TRBJ2-1 | - | TRBV3-1/TRBV3-2 | TGTGCCAGCAGCCGAGGCACTAGCGGGAGGTGGAATGAGCAGTTCTTC | CASSRGTSGRWNEQFF
- | TRBJ1-1 | - | TRBV10-1 | TGCGCCAACTCTACAGGGAACACTGAAGCTTTCTTT | CANSTGNTEAFF
- | TRBJ1-4 | few | TRBV19 | TGTGCCAGTAGTAGCAGAGCTCTGACAGGCCCCTCAACTAATGAAAAACTGTTTTTT | CASSSRALTGPSTNEKLFF
- | TRBJ2-3 | - | TRBV29-1 | TGCAGCGTTGATTCGGGAGTTGCAGATACGCAGTATTTT | CSVDSGVADTQYF
- | TRBJ1-4 | - | TRBV19 | TGTGCCAGTAGTATCGGTATAGTGACTAATGAAAAACTGTTTTTT | CASSIGIVTNEKLFF
TRBD1 | TRBJ1-1 | - | TRBV19 | TGTGCCAGTAGTTTGGGACAGGCTGAAGCTTTCTTT | CASSLGQAEAFF
TRBD1 | TRBJ1-1 | once | TRBV18 | TGTGCCAGCTCACCCGGAGGCGGGACAGGCTATAACACTGAAGCTTTCTTT | CASSPGGGTGYNTEAFF
- | TRBJ1-2 | - | TRBV7-2 | TGTGCCAGCAGCTTACCTCTTAACTATGGCTACACCTTC | CASSLPLNYGYTF
TRBD2 | TRBJ2-1 | once | TRBV5-1 | TGCGCCAGCAGCTCACTAGCGGGAGCCTCTGAGCAGTTCTTC | CASSSLAGASEQFF